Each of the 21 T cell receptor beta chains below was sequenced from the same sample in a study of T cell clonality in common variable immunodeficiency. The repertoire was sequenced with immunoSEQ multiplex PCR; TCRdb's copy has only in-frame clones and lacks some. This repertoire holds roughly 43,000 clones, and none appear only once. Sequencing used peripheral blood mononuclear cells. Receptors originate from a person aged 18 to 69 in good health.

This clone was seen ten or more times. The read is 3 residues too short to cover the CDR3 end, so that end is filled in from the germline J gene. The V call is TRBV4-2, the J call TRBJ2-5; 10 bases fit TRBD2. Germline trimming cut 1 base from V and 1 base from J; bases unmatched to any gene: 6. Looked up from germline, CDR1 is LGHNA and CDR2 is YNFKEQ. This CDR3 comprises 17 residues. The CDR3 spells CASSQVGLADPQETQYF. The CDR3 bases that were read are TGTGCCAGCAGCCAAGTAGGACTAGCGGACCCCCAAGAGACC.

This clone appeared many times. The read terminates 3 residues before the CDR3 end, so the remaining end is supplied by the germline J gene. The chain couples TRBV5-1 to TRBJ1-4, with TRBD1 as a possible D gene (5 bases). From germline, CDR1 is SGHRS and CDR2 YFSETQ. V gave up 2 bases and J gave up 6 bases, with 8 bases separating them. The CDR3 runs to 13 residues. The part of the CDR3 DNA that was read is TGCGCCAGCAGCTTCCAGGGTGATGAAAAA. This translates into CASSFQGDEK. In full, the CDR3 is CASSFQGDEKLFF.

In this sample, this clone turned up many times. The CDR3 sequence is CASSPWTGGWTEAFF. The covered CDR3 bases are TGTGCCAGTAGTCCGTGGACAGGCGGATGGACTGAA. The J gene is TRBJ1-1, the V gene TRBV19; 7 nucleotides agree with TRBD1. The CDR3 goes on 3 residues after the read ends, and that part is filled in from the germline J gene. Trimming removed 5 bases from V and 5 bases from J; junction bases left unmatched: 11. This CDR3 comprises 15 residues. Germline V lookup: CDR1 LNHDA, CDR2 SQIVND (reference sequence).

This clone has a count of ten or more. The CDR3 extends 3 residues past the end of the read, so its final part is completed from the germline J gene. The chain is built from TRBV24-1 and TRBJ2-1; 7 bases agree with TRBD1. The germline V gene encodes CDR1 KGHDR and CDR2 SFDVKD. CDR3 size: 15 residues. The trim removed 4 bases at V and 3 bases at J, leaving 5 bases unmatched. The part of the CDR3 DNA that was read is TGTGCCACCAGTGAACCAAGACAGGGCTACAATGAG. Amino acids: CATSEPRQGYNE. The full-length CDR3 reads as CATSEPRQGYNEQFF.

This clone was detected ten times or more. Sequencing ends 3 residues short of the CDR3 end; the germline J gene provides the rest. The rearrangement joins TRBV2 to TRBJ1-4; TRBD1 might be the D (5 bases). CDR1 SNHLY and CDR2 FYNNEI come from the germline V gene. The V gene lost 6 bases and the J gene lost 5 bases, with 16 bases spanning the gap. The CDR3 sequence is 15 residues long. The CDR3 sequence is CASSHQGVQNEKLFF. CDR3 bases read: TGTGCCAGCAGCCACCAGGGAGTACAAAATGAAAAA.

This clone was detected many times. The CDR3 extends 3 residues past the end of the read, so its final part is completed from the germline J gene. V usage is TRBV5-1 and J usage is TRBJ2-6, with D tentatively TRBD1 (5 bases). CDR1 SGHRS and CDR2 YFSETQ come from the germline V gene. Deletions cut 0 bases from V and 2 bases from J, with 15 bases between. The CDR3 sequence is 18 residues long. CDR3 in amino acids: CASSLALGRDTGANVLTF. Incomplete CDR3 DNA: TGCGCCAGCAGCTTGGCCCTGGGCAGGGATACTGGGGCCAACGTC.

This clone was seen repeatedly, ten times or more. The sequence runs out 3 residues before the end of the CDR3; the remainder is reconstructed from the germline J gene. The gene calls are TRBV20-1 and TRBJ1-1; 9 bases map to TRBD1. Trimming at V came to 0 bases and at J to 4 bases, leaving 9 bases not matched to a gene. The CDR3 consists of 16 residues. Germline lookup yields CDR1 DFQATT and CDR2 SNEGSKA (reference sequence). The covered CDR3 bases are TGCAGTGCTAGAGATCGCCACAGGGGGCCTGTCACTGAA. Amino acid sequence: CSARDRHRGPVTE. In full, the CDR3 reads CSARDRHRGPVTEAFF.

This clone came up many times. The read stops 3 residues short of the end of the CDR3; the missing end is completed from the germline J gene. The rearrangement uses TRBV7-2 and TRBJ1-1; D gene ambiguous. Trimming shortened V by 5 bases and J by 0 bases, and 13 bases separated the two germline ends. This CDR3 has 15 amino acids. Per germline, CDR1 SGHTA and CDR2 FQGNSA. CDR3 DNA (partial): TGTGCCAGCAGCACCGGAGTACAGATGAACACTGAA. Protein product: CASSTGVQMNTE. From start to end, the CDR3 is CASSTGVQMNTEAFF.

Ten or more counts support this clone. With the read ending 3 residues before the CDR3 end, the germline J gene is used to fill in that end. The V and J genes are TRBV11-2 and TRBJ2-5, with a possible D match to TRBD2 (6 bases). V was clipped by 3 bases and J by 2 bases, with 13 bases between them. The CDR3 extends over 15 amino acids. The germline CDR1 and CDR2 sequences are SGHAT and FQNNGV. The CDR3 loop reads CASSLGDFPQETQYF. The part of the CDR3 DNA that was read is TGTGCCAGCAGCTTGGGGGACTTCCCGCAAGAGACC.

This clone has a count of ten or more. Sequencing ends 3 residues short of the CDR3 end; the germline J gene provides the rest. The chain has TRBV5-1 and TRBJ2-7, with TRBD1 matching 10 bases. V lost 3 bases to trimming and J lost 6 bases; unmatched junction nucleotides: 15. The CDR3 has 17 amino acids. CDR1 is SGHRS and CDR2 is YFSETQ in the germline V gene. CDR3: CASSYSGQGPGGREQYF. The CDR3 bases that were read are TGCGCCAGCAGCTACTCGGGACAGGGGCCAGGGGGCCGCGAG.

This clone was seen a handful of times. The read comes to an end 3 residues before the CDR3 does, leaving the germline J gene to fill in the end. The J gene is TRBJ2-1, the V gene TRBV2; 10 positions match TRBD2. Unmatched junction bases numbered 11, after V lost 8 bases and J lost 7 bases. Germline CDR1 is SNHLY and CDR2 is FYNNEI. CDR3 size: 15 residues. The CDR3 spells CASDGSGRSGNEQFF. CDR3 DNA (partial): TGTGCCAGCGACGGTAGCGGGAGGTCTGGGAATGAG.

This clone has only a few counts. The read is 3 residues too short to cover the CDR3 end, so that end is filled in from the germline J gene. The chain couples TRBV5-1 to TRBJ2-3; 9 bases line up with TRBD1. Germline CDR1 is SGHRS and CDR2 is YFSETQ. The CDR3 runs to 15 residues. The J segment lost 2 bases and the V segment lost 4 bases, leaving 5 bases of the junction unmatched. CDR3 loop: CASSTRTGATDTQYF. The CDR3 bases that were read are TGCGCCAGCAGCACAAGGACAGGGGCCACAGATACG. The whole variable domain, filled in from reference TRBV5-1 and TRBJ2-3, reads KAGVTQTPRYLIKTRGQQVTLSCSPISGHRSVSWYQQTPGQGLQFLFEYFSETQRNKGNFPGRFSGRQFSNSRSEMNVSTLELGDSALYLCASSTRTGATDTQYFGPGTRLTVL.

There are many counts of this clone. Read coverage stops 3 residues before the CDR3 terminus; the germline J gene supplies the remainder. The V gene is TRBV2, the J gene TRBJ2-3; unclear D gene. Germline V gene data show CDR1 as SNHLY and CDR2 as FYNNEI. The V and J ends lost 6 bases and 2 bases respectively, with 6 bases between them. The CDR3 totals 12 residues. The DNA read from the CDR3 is TGTGCCAGCAGCGCAGACACAGATACG. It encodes CASSADTDT. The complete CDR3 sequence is CASSADTDTQYF. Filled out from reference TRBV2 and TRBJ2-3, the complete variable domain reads EPEVTQTPSHQVTQMGQEVILRCVPISNHLYFYWYRQILGQKVEFLVSFYNNEISEKSEIFDDQFSVERPDGSNFTLKIRSTKLEDSAMYFCASSADTDTQYFGPGTRLTVL.

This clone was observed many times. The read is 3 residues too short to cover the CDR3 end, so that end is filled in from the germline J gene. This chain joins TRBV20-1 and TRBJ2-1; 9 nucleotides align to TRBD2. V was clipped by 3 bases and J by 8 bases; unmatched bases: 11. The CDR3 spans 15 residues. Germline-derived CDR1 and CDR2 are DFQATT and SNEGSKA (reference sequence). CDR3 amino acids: CSASSWRGGRDEQFF. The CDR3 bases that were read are TGCAGTGCTAGTTCCTGGCGGGGGGGCCGGGATGAG.

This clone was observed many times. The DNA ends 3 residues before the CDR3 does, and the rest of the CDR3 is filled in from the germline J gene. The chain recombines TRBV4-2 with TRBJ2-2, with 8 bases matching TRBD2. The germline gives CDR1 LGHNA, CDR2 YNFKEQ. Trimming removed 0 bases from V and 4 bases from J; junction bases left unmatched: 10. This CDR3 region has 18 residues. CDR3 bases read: TGTGCCAGCAGCCAAGAGCCCCATAGCGGGGTGGGCACCGGGGAG. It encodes CASSQEPHSGVGTGE. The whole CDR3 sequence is CASSQEPHSGVGTGELFF.

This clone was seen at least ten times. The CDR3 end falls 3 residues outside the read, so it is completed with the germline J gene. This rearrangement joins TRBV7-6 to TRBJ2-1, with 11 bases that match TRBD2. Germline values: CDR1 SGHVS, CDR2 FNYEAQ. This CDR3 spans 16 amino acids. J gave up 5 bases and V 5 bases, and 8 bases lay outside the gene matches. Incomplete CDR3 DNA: TGTGCCAGCAGCGCCCTAGCGGGAGGACTCAACAATGAG. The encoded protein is CASSALAGGLNNE. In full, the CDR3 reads CASSALAGGLNNEQFF. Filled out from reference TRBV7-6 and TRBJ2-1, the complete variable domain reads GAGVSQSPRYKVTKRGQDVALRCDPISGHVSLYWYRQALGQGPEFLTYFNYEAQQDKSGLPNDRFSAERPEGSISTLTIQRTEQRDSAMYRCASSALAGGLNNEQFFGPGTRLTVL.

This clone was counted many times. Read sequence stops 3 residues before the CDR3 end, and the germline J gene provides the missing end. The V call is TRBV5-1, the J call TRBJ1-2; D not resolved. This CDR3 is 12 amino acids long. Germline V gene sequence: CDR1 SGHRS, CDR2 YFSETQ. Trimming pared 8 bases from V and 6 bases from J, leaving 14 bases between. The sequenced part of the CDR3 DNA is TGCGCCAGTTCCCAAGGGTTAGATGGC. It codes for CASSQGLDG. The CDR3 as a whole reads CASSQGLDGYTF.

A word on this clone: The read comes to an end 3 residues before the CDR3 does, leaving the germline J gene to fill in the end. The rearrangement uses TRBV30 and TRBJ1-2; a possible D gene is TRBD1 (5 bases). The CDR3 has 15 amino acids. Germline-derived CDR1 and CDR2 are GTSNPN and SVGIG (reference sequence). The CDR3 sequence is CAWSTGTSEYNDYTF. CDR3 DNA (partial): TGTGCCTGGAGTACCGGGACTAGCGAGTACAATGAC.

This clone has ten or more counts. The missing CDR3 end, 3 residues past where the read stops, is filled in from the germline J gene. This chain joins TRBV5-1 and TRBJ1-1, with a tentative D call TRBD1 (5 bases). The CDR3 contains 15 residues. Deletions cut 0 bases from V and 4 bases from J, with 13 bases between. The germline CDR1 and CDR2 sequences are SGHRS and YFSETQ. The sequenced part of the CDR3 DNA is TGCGCCAGCAGCTTGGTGTCAGGGAGAGGCACTGAA. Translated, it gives CASSLVSGRGTE. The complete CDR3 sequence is CASSLVSGRGTEAFF.

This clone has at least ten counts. The CDR3 reads CASTGQGPHTEAFF. CDR3 DNA, as far as it was read: TGTGCCAGCACGGGACAGGGCCCCCACACTGAA. The rearrangement links TRBV2 to TRBJ1-1, with TRBD1 matching over 9 bases. The CDR3 extends 3 residues past the end of the read, so its final part is completed from the germline J gene. The CDR3 covers 14 residues. CDR1 is SNHLY and CDR2 is FYNNEI in the germline V gene. V dropped 7 bases and J dropped 3; count of bases not matched to a gene: 6.

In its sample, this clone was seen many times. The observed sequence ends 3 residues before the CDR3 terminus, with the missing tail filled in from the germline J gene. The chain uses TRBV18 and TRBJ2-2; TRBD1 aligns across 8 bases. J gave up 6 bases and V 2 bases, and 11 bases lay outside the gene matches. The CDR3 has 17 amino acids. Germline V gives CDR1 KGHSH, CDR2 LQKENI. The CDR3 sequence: CASSPFGPGGAAGELFF. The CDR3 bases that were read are TGTGCCAGCTCACCATTTGGTCCAGGGGGCGCCGCCGGGGAG.